This passage covers 24 T cell receptor beta chains from one sample sequenced in a study of cytomegalovirus exposure and HLA in healthy donors. In the PCR, 60 Vbeta and 13 Jbeta primers were used. Libraries were prepared by immunoSEQ multiplex PCR; TCRdb keeps only in-frame clonotypes and omits some of them. The sample shows 65,000 to 95,000 clones, around 80% of them seen only once. Sequenced material: PBMCs. The origin of the receptors is a male donor in good health and CMV-seropositive.

The chain joins TRBV7-9 to TRBJ1-1; D perhaps matches TRBD1 (6 bases). The V end was cut by 2 bases, the J end by 0 bases, with 10 bases between. In germline, CDR1 is SEHNR, CDR2 FQNEAQ (reference sequence). This CDR3 region has 15 residues. The CDR3 reads CASSLMGAMNTEAFF. For the CDR3, the DNA is TGTGCCAGCAGCTTAATGGGGGCGATGAACACTGAAGCTTTCTTT.

CDR3 region: CASSIDPRVQYF. The CDR3 region has the DNA TGTGCCAGTAGTATAGATCCCAGGGTTCAGTACTTC. The chain joins TRBV19 to TRBJ2-4, with a possible D match to TRBD1 (5 bases). The CDR3 consists of 12 residues. Germline values: CDR1 LNHDA, CDR2 SQIVND (reference sequence). Trimming shortened V by 0 bases and J by 11 bases, and 8 bases separated the two germline ends.

This chain connects TRBV4-3 to TRBJ2-3; TRBD2 aligns across 8 bases. With V trimmed by 0 bases and J by 5 bases, 4 bases remained unmatched. Per germline, CDR1 LGHNA and CDR2 YSLEER. This CDR3 spans 15 amino acids. The CDR3 loop reads CASSQDSGGVDTQYF. CDR3 DNA sequence: TGCGCCAGCAGCCAAGATTCGGGAGGGGTAGATACGCAGTATTTT.

The CDR3 protein is CASSARTRGGNEQFF. The CDR3 region has the DNA TGCGCCAGCAGTGCCCGGACTAGAGGTGGGAATGAGCAGTTCTTC. The rearrangement uses TRBV10-2 and TRBJ2-1, with 7 bases matching TRBD2. Germline V gives CDR1 WSHSY, CDR2 SAAADI. The CDR3 sequence is 15 residues long. V shed 4 bases, J shed 7 bases, and the junction held 10 bases outside the gene matches.

The chain is built from TRBV25-1 and TRBJ2-2; 12 bases are a match to TRBD2. Germline assignment: CDR1 MGHDK and CDR2 SYGVNS. The CDR3 length is 15 residues. V shed 6 bases and J 3 bases; nucleotides not matched to a gene: 2. The CDR3 is CASRTSGRDTGELFF. CDR3 nucleotides: TGTGCCAGCAGGACTAGCGGGAGAGACACCGGGGAGCTGTTTTTT.

The V call is TRBV4-1, the J call TRBJ2-1; 7 bases align to TRBD2. The CDR3 is 15 residues long. V lost 0 bases, J lost 7 bases, and 6 bases stayed unmatched. CDR1 and CDR2 (germline): MGHRA, YSYEKL. The CDR3 loop reads CASSQEGGEWNEQFF. The CDR3 DNA reads TGCGCCAGCAGCCAAGAGGGGGGGGAGTGGAATGAGCAGTTCTTC.

The J gene is TRBJ2-7, the V gene TRBV5-1; the match to TRBD2 covers 14 bases. The V and J ends lost 3 bases and 0 bases, in that order; junction bases with no gene match: 2. The CDR3 has 16 residues. Germline V gene data show CDR1 as SGHRS and CDR2 as YFSETQ. Here the CDR3 DNA reads TGCGCCAGCAGCTGGGGGACTAGCGGGAGCTCCTACGAGCAGTACTTC. The encoded protein is CASSWGTSGSSYEQYF. The whole variable domain, remainder taken from reference TRBV5-1 and TRBJ2-7, is KAGVTQTPRYLIKTRGQQVTLSCSPISGHRSVSWYQQTPGQGLQFLFEYFSETQRNKGNFPGRFSGRQFSNSRSEMNVSTLELGDSALYLCASSWGTSGSSYEQYFGPGTRLTVT.

The gene calls are TRBV6-5 and TRBJ2-5, with unresolved D. V was cut by 2 bases and J by 5 bases, with 15 bases left in between. Germline CDR1 and CDR2: MNHEY and SVGAGI. CDR3 size: 15 residues. This CDR3 is CASSYNSGYGETQYF. Here the CDR3 DNA reads TGTGCCAGCAGTTACAACTCAGGATATGGGGAGACCCAGTACTTC.

This clone was seen more than once but under ten times. This chain links TRBV5-1 with TRBJ2-6; D is uncertain. V lost 4 bases to trimming and J lost 0 bases, with 5 bases between them. Germline V gives CDR1 SGHRS, CDR2 YFSETQ. The CDR3 spans 14 residues. CDR3 region: CASSLISGANVLTF. In DNA, the CDR3 is TGCGCCAGCAGCCTAATCTCTGGGGCCAACGTCCTGACTTTC.

The chain carries TRBV6-6 and TRBJ1-5, with 7 positions matching TRBD1. Germline CDR1 reads MNHNY; CDR2 reads SVGAGI (reference sequence). CDR3 length equals 13 residues. The junction had 5 bases not matched to a gene; V was cut back by 5 bases and J by 7 bases. This chain's CDR3 is CASSDRAGQPQHF. The CDR3 coding sequence is TGTGCCAGCAGTGACAGGGCGGGACAGCCCCAGCATTTT.

This clone came up a few times. The V call is TRBV7-6, the J call TRBJ2-5; D is unclear. The CDR3 has 14 amino acids. Trimming took 2 bases from V and 5 from J, leaving 12 bases between them. Germline assignment: CDR1 SGHVS and CDR2 FNYEAQ. CDR3 DNA: TGTGCCAGCAGCTTAAGTCATCTGGAGGAGACCCAGTACTTC. Translation: CASSLSHLEETQYF. The full variable domain, its missing parts supplied by reference TRBV7-6 and TRBJ2-5, is GAGVSQSPRYKVTKRGQDVALRCDPISGHVSLYWYRQALGQGPEFLTYFNYEAQQDKSGLPNDRFSAERPEGSISTLTIQRTEQRDSAMYRCASSLSHLEETQYFGPGTRLLVL.

A word on this clone: The junction does not match germline at one end; this may be a read error. CDR3 in amino acids: CTSSLVRGAYEQYF. The CDR3 nucleotides read TGTACCAGCAGCTTAGTCAGGGGAGCGTACGAGCAGTACTTC. V and J are TRBV7-9 and TRBJ2-7; the D gene is possibly TRBD1 (6 bases). The CDR3 length is 14 residues. The V gene's germline CDR1 is SEHNR and CDR2 FQNEAQ (reference sequence).

V is TRBV5-6 and J is TRBJ1-2; perhaps TRBD1 as D (5 bases). The V gene's germline CDR1 is SGHDT and CDR2 YYEEEE. The CDR3 sequence is 15 residues long. The V end lost 0 bases, the J end lost 4 bases, and 13 bases lay between the germline ends. The chain's CDR3 is CASSLEGPSAYGYTF. Written as DNA, the CDR3 is TGTGCCAGCAGCTTGGAGGGGCCGTCCGCCTATGGCTACACCTTC. The full variable domain, its missing parts supplied by reference TRBV5-6 and TRBJ1-2, is DAGVTQSPTHLIKTRGQQVTLRCSPKSGHDTVSWYQQALGQGPQFIFQYYEEEERQRGNFPDRFSGHQFPNYSSELNVNALLLGDSALYLCASSLEGPSAYGYTFGSGTRLTVV.

The chain uses TRBV4-2 and TRBJ2-4; 7 nucleotides match TRBD2. The CDR3 length is 14 residues. Germline values: CDR1 LGHNA, CDR2 YNFKEQ. V was clipped by 1 base and J by 16 bases; unmatched bases: 13. CDR3 sequence (DNA): TGTGCCAGCAGCCAAGTTTTTGCGACTAGCCTACGATACTTC. This encodes CASSQVFATSLRYF.

V usage is TRBV5-4 and J usage is TRBJ2-5, with no clear D. The V gene's germline CDR1 is SGHNT and CDR2 YYREEE (reference sequence). The length of the CDR3 is 12 residues. With 1 base removed from V and 5 bases from J, the gap between germline ends came to 6 bases. The CDR3 sequence is CASSLSAETQYF. CDR3 nucleotide sequence: TGTGCCAGCAGCTTGTCCGCGGAGACCCAGTACTTC.

This clone was counted only a few times. V usage is TRBV27 and J usage is TRBJ1-4, with a tentative D call TRBD1 (6 bases). Germline assignment: CDR1 MNHEY and CDR2 SMNVEV (reference sequence). The length of the CDR3 is 16 residues. V lost 6 bases and J 0 bases, leaving 14 bases between the germline ends. Here the CDR3 reads CASSFRGGATNEKLFF. The CDR3 bases are TGTGCCAGCAGCTTCAGGGGTGGAGCAACTAATGAAAAACTGTTTTTT.

The CDR3 protein is CASSQAGQNTNYGYTF. CDR3 in DNA: TGCGCCAGCAGCCAAGCGGGACAGAATACTAACTATGGCTACACCTTC. V is TRBV4-1 and J is TRBJ1-2; 7 nucleotides agree with TRBD1. The V segment lost 1 base and the J segment 0 bases; nucleotides outside the gene matches: 5. The germline gives CDR1 MGHRA, CDR2 YSYEKL. The CDR3 spans 16 residues.

The chain employs TRBV21-1 and TRBJ2-7; TRBD2 is taken as the D call from the table, unchecked against the DNA. TRBV21-1 is reported as a pseudogene. This CDR3 has 19 amino acids. The CDR3 nucleotides are TGTGCCAGCCGTCGGACTAGCGGGAGGTCGGTAGCTCCCTCCTACGAGCAGTACTTC. It translates to CASRRTSGRSVAPSYEQYF.

The chain combines TRBV9 with TRBJ1-4; TRBD1 matches 9 bases. The CDR3 is made up of 15 amino acids. V shed 4 bases and J 8 bases; nucleotides not matched to a gene: 9. Germline CDR1 is SGDLS and CDR2 is YYNGEE. DNA for the CDR3: TGTGCCAGCAGCATCGAACAGGGGGCGGTAGAAAAACTGTTTTTT. It yields the protein CASSIEQGAVEKLFF. Full variable domain (rest looked up from reference TRBV9 and TRBJ1-4): DSGVTQTPKHLITATGQRVTLRCSPRSGDLSVYWYQQSLDQGLQFLIQYYNGEERAKGNILERFSAQQFPDLHSELNLSSLELGDSALYFCASSIEQGAVEKLFFGSGTQLSVL.

The CDR3 coding sequence is TGTGCCAGCAGCTTAATTCAGGGGTACGGCTACACCTTC. Its protein product is CASSLIQGYGYTF. The rearrangement joins TRBV7-8 to TRBJ1-2; D is perhaps TRBD1 (6 bases). Germline V gene sequence: CDR1 SGHVS, CDR2 FQNEAQ. Trimming took 2 bases from V and 8 from J, leaving 12 bases between them. The CDR3 spans 13 residues. Together with reference TRBV7-8 and TRBJ1-2, the CDR3 gives the full variable domain: GAGVSQSPRYKVAKRGQDVALRCDPISGHVSLFWYQQALGQGPEFLTYFQNEAQLDKSGLPSDRFFAERPEGSVSTLKIQRTQQEDSAVYLCASSLIQGYGYTFGSGTRLTVV.

V and J are TRBV4-2 and TRBJ2-1, with 11 bases aligning to TRBD2. This CDR3 comprises 17 residues. V lost 0 bases and J lost 3; bases outside the gene matches: 4. Germline V gene sequence: CDR1 LGHNA, CDR2 YNFKEQ. This CDR3 reads CASSQDTTSGIYNEQFF. Here the CDR3 DNA reads TGTGCCAGCAGCCAAGACACGACTAGCGGGATCTACAATGAGCAGTTCTTC.

J is TRBJ1-4 and V is TRBV2, with a possible D match to TRBD1 (6 bases). This CDR3 comprises 14 residues. The ends were cut back, 6 bases at V and 3 bases at J, with 11 bases in the middle. CDR1 is SNHLY, CDR2 FYNNEI, per germline. The CDR3 region is CASRVDSPNEKLFF. CDR3 in DNA: TGTGCCAGCAGGGTGGACAGCCCTAATGAAAAACTGTTTTTT.

This clone was recorded once. This chain links TRBV7-8 with TRBJ2-7; possible D gene TRBD1, 6 bases. Trimming shortened V by 1 base and J by 3 bases, and 13 bases separated the two germline ends. In germline, CDR1 is SGHVS, CDR2 FQNEAQ. This CDR3 has 15 residues. This chain's CDR3 is CASSLGGLGLYEQYF. In nucleotides, the CDR3 is TGTGCCAGCAGCTTAGGGGGGCTGGGTCTCTACGAGCAGTACTTC.

The CDR3 spells CASSQERSPPRDEQFF. The CDR3 DNA follows: TGCGCCAGCAGCCAAGAAAGGAGCCCCCCTCGGGATGAGCAGTTCTTC. The genes are TRBV4-3 and TRBJ2-1, with D unclear. Trimming left V 0 bases short and J 8 bases short, with 17 bases between. The germline V gene encodes CDR1 LGHNA and CDR2 YSLEER. This CDR3 region has 16 residues.